This entry is about one T cell receptor beta chain. Repertoires were generated with immunoSEQ multiplex PCR, while TCRdb's copy carries only in-frame clones and drops some. There are about 2.4 million clones in the sample; around 90% occur only once, and 0.13% to 0.15% lies in the top ten. This entry comes from a study of shared clonotypes between healthy human individuals. Trimming removed 5 bases at V and 4 bases at J, with 8 bases between. Germline CDR1 and CDR2: SEHNR and FQNEAQ (reference sequence). The CDR3 length is 12 residues. The receptor's source is a man in his late teens or twenties in good health. J is TRBJ1-2 and V is TRBV7-9; D call uncertain. Sequencing used naive CD4+ T cells sorted from blood. The subset is: CD45RA+ positively selected. CDR3 protein: CASSPQFYGYTF. The CDR3 nucleotides are TGTGCCAGCAGCCCCCAGTTCTATGGCTACACCTTC.